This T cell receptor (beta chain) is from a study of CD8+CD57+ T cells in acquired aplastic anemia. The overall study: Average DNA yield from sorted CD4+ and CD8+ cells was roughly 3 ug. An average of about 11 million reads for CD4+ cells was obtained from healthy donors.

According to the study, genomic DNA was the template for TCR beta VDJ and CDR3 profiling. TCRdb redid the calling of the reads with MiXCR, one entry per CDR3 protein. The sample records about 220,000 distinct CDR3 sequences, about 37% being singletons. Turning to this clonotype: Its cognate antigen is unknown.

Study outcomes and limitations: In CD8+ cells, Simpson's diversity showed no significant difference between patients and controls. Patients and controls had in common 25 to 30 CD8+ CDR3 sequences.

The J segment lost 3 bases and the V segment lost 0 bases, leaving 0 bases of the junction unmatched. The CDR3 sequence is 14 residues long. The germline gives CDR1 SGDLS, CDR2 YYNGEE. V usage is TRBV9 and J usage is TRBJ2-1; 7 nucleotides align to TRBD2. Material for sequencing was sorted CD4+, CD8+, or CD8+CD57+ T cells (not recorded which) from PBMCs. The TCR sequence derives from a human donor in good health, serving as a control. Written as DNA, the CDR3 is TGTGCCAGCAGCGTAGGGGGGGGCTACAATGAGCAGTTCTTC. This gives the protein CASSVGGGYNEQFF.